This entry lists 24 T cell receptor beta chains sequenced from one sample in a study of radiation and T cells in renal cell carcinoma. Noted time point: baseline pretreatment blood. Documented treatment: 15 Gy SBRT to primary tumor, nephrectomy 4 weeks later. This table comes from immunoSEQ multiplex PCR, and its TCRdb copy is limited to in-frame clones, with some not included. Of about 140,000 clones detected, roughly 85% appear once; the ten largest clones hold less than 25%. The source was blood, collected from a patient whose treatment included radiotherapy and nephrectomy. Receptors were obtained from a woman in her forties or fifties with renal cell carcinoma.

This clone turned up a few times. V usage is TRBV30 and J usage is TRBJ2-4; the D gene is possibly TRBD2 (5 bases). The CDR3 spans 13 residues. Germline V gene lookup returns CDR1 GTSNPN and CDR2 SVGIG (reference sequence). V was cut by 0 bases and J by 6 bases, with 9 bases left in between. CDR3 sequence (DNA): TGTGCCTGGAGTGTTTTTGAGGGAAACATTCAGTACTTC. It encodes CAWSVFEGNIQYF.

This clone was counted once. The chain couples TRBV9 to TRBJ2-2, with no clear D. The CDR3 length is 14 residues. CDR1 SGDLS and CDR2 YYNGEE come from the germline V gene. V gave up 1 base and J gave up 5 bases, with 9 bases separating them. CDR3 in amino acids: CASSVLLGTGELFF. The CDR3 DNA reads TGTGCCAGCAGCGTACTTCTAGGGACCGGGGAGCTGTTTTTT.

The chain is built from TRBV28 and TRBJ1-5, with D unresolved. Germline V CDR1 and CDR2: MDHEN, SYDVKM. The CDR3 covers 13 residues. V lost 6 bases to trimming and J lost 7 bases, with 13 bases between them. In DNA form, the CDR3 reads TGTGCCAGCAGCTGGAGCCGCCAGCAGCCCCAGCATTTT. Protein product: CASSWSRQQPQHF. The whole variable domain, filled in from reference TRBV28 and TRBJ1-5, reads DVKVTQSSRYLVKRTGEKVFLECVQDMDHENMFWYRQDPGLGLRLIYFSYDVKMKEKGDIPEGYSVSREKKERFSLILESASTNQTSMYLCASSWSRQQPQHFGDGTRLSIL.

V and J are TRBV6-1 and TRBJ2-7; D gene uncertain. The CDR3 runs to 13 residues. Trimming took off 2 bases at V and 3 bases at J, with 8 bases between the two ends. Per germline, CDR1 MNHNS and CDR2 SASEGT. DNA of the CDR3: TGTGCCAGCAGTGAACTCCGCGTCTACGAGCAGTACTTC. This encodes CASSELRVYEQYF.

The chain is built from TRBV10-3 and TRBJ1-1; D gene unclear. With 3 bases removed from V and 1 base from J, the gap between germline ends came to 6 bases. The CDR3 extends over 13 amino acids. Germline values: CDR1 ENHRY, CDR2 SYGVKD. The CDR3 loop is CAISDSTNTEAFF. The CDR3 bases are TGTGCCATCAGTGATTCGACGAACACTGAAGCTTTCTTT.

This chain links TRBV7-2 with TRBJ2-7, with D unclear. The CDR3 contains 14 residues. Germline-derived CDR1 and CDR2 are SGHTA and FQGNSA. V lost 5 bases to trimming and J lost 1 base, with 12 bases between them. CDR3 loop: CASSIGPGSYEQYF. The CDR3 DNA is TGTGCCAGCAGCATTGGACCCGGATCCTACGAGCAGTACTTC.

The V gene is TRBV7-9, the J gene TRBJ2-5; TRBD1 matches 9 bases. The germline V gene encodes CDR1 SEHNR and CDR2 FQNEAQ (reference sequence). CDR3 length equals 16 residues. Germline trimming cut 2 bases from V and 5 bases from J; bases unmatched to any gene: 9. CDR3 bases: TGTGCCAGCAGCTTATACGGGGGACAGGGCAGGGAGACCCAGTACTTC. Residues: CASSLYGGQGRETQYF.

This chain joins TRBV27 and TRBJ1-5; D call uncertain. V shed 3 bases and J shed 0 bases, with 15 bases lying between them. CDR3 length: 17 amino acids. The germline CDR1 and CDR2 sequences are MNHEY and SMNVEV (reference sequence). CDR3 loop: CASSLIGPTYSNQPQHF. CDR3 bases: TGTGCCAGCAGTTTGATAGGACCAACTTATAGCAATCAGCCCCAGCATTTT.

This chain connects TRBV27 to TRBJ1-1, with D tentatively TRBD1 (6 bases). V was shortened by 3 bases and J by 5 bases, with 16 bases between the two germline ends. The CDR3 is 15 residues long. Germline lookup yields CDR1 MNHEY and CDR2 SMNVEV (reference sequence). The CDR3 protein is CASSFLGRGDTEAFF. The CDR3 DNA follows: TGTGCCAGCAGTTTCTTGGGCAGGGGAGATACTGAAGCTTTCTTT.

DNA of the CDR3: TGTGCCAGCAGCCAAGATGTGGGTGGAGATACGCAGTATTTT. Encoded protein: CASSQDVGGDTQYF. The rearrangement links TRBV14 to TRBJ2-3, with D unresolved. The germline V gene encodes CDR1 SGHDN and CDR2 FVKESK. This CDR3 comprises 14 residues. The V and J ends lost 0 bases and 5 bases respectively, with 9 bases between them.

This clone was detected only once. This chain's CDR3 is CASSLIGAKNIQYF. The CDR3 nucleotides read TGTGCCAGCAGCTTAATCGGAGCCAAAAACATTCAGTACTTC. V is TRBV5-6 and J is TRBJ2-4; no clear D gene. The V gene's germline CDR1 is SGHDT and CDR2 YYEEEE. CDR3 length equals 14 residues. The V gene lost 2 bases and the J gene lost 0 bases, with 6 bases spanning the gap.

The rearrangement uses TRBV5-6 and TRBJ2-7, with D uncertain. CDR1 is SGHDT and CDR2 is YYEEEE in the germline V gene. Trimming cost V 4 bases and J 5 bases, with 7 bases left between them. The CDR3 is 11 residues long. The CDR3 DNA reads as TGTGCCAGCAGCATTTTAAACGAGCAGTACTTC. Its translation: CASSILNEQYF.

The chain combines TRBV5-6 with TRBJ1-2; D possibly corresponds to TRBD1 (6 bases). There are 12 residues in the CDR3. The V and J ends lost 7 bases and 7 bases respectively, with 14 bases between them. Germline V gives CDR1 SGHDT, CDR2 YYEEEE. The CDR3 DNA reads TGTGCCAGCGGGGCCCGGGGGCCTGGCTACACCTTC. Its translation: CASGARGPGYTF.

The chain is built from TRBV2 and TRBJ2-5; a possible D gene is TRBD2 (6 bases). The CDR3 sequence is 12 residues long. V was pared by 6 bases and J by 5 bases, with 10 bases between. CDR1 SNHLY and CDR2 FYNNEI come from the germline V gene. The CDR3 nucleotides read TGTGCCAGCAGAAGGGACTCCGAGACCCAGTACTTC. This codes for CASRRDSETQYF.

CDR3 residues: CATCHHLGDLKDEQYF. In DNA, the CDR3 is TGCGCCACGTGCCACCACCTGGGAGATTTAAAGGACGAGCAGTACTTC. The V call is TRBV4-1, the J call TRBJ2-7; D might be TRBD2 (5 bases). CDR1 and CDR2 from the germline V gene are MGHRA and YSYEKL. CDR3 length: 16 residues. Trimming removed 10 bases from V and 5 bases from J, with 27 bases in between.

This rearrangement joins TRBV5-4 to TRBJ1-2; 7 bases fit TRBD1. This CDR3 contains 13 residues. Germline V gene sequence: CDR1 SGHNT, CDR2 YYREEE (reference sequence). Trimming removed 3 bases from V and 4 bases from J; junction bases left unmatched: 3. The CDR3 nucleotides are TGTGCCAGCAGCTCTACAGGGGTCTATGGCTACACCTTC. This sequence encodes CASSSTGVYGYTF.

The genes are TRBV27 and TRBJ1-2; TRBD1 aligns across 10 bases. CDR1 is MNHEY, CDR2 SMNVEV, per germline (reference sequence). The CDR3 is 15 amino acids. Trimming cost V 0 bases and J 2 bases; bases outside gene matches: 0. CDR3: CASSLSGQGNYGYTF. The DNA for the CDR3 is TGTGCCAGCAGTTTATCGGGACAGGGGAACTATGGCTACACCTTC.

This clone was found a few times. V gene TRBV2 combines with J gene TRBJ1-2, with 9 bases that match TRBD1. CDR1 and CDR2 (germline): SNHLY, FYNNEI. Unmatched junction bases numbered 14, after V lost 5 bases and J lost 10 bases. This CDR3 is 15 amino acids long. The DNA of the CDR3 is TGTGCCAGCAGTCAACGACAGGGGGGGTTCGGGAACTACACCTTC. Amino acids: CASSQRQGGFGNYTF.

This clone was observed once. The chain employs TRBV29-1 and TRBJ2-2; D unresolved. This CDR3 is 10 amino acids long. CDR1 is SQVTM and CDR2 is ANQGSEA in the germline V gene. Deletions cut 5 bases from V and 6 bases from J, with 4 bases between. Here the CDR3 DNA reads TGCAGCGTTCGGGCCGGGGAGCTGTTTTTT. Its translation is CSVRAGELFF.

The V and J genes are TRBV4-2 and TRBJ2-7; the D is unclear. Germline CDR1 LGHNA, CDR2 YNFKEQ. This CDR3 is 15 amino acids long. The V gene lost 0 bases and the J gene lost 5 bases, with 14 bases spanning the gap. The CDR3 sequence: CASSQDLREEDEQYF. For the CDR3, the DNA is TGTGCCAGCAGCCAAGATTTAAGGGAAGAGGACGAGCAGTACTTC.

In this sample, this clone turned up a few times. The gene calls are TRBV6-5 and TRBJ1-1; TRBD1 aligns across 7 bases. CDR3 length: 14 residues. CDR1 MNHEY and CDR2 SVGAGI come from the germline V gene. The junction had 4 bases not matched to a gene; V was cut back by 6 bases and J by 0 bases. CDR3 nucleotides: TGTGCCAGCAGGTACAGGGGTGTGAACACTGAAGCTTTCTTT. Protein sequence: CASRYRGVNTEAFF.

CDR3 sequence reads: CAIRTATGTSGAFSYEQYF. The DNA of the CDR3 is TGTGCCATCAGGACCGCGACGGGGACTAGCGGAGCGTTCTCCTACGAGCAGTACTTC. This sequence joins TRBV10-3 and TRBJ2-7; 11 bases agree with TRBD2. CDR1 and CDR2 from the germline V gene are ENHRY and SYGVKD. CDR3 length: 19 residues. Trimming at V came to 6 bases and at J to 0 bases, leaving 16 bases not matched to a gene.

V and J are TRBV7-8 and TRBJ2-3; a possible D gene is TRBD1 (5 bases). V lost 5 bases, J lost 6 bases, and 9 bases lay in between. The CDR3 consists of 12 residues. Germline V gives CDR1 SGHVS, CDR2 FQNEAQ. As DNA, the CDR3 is TGTGCCAGCAGCCCGCAGGGCGATACGCAGTATTTT. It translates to CASSPQGDTQYF.

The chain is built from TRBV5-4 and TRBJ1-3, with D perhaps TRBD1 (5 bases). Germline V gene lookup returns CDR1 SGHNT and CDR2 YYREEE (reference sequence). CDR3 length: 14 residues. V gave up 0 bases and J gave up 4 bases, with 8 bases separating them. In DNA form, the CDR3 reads TGTGCCAGCAGCTTGGTTCAGGGCGGAAACACCATATATTTT. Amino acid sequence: CASSLVQGGNTIYF.